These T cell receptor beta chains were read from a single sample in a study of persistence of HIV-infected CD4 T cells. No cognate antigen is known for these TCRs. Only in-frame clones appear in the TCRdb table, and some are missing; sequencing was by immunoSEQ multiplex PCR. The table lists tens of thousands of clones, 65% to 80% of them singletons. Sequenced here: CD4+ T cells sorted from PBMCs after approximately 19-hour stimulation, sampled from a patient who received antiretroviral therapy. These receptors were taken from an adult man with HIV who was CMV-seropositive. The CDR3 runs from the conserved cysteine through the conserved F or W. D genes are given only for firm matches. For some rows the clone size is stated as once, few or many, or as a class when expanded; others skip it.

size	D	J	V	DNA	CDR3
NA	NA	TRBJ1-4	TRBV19	TGTGCCAGTAGTCAGGGGACGGGTTCAAATGAAAAACTGTTTTTT	CASSQGTGSNEKLFF
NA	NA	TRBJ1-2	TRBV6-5	TGTGCCAGCAGTCCCCGGGACGGGTACCAGTATGGCTACACCTTC	CASSPRDGYQYGYTF
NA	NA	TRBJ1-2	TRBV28	TGTGCCAGCAGTACCCCCGGGGCAGGGAGAAACTATGGCTACACCTTC	CASSTPGAGRNYGYTF
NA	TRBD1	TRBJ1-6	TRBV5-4	TGTGCCAGCAGCCGGACAGGAGCCTATAATTCACCCCTCCACTTT	CASSRTGAYNSPLHF
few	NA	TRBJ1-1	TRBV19	TGTGCCAGTAGTACGGGACGTGGTGGGACTGAAGCTTTCTTT	CASSTGRGGTEAFF
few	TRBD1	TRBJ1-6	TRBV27	TGTGCCAGCAGGGCGGGGGGACAGAATTCACCCCTCCACTTT	CASRAGGQNSPLHF
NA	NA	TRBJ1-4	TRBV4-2	TGTGCCAGCAGCCAAGAAATATGGGGGCGATCTAATGAAAAACTGTTTTTT	CASSQEIWGRSNEKLFF
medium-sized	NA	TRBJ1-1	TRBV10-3	TGTGCCATCAGTGGTATGGGGAACGCGAACACTGAAGCTTTCTTT	CAISGMGNANTEAFF
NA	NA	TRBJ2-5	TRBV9	TGTGCCAGCAGCGTAGGGGATTTGCAAGAGACCCAGTACTTC	CASSVGDLQETQYF
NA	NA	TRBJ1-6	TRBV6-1	TGTGCCAGCAGTGTGGTGTTCGGGGGAAGGGATTCACCCCTCCACTTT	CASSVVFGGRDSPLHF
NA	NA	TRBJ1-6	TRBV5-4	TGTGCCAGCAGCTTGAAGGAAGGGGCCGTCACTTCCCTCCACTTT	CASSLKEGAVTSLHF
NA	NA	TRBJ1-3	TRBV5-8	TGTGCCAGCAGCTTGGTGGTTGTGGAGTTTGGAAACACCATATATTTT	CASSLVVVEFGNTIYF
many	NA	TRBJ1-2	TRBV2	TGTGCCAGCAGCCACAGGGTGGCTGGCTACACCTTC	CASSHRVAGYTF
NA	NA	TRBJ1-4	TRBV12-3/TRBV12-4	TGTGCCAGCAGCCAAAATGAAAAACTGTTTTTT	CASSQNEKLFF